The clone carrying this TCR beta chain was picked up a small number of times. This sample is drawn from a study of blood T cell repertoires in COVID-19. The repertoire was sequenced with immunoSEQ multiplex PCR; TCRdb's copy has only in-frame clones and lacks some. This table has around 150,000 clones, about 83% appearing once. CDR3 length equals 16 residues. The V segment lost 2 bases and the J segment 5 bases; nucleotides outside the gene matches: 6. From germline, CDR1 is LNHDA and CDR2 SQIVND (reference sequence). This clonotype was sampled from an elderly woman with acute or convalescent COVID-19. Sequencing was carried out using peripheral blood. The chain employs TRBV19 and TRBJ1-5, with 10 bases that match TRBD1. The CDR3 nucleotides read TGTGCCAGTAGTATACTCGGGACAGGGGTGGATCAGCCCCAGCATTTT. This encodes CASSILGTGVDQPQHF.